This record covers a single TCR beta chain. Methods used by the authors: Nucleated cell number was recorded as an estimate derived from reference gene primer amplification. Data came from immunoSEQ multiplex PCR; TCRdb stores just in-frame clones and leaves some out. That table gives V, J and clone size, and the DNA gave D and trimming. Of some 87,000 clones in the sample, roughly 90% were seen once. This sample was included in a study of blood T cell repertoires in COVID-19. Study details: The study drew acute and convalescent COVID-19 samples from the United States, Italy and Spain. Sources were T cells, B-cell-depleted T cells, or PBMCs; the material itself was cDNA or gDNA.

Per germline, CDR1 MDHEN and CDR2 SYDVKM. The CDR3 loop spans 15 amino acids. V was pared by 5 bases and J by 0 bases, with 11 bases between. The sample comprised peripheral blood. The chain employs TRBV28 and TRBJ2-1, with a possible D match to TRBD2 (6 bases). The sequence was obtained from a woman in her 70s with acute or convalescent COVID-19. Here the CDR3 DNA reads TGTGCCAGCAGTGGACTATCAAGCTCCTACAATGAGCAGTTCTTC. This gives the protein CASSGLSSSYNEQFF.